This T cell receptor (beta chain) came from a study of blood T cells in healthy people across ages (dated by TCRdb to the mid-2010s). About the study as a whole: In model experiments, roughly one uniquely barcoded TCR beta cDNA molecule per two T cells was captured by template switching. Using deep sequencing normalized with unique cDNA molecular identifiers, the study measured how TCR beta repertoire diversity changes with age. The donors were split into four age groups: young (average 16 years), middle-aged (about 40), aged (approximately 60) and long-lived (approximately 89). Using the same blood draw, the study looked at two additional independent replicas of 1 million unique cDNA reads for two donors, one aged 18 to 30 and the other aged 80 or older. The investigation overall reported the following: As age increased, observed TCR beta diversity per million T cells dropped in a roughly linear way, and a significant reduction was already evident by age roughly 36. Conclusive comparison of naive and antigen-experienced compartments was prevented by the profiling of bulk unsorted PBMCs. Estimates of total diversity based on one million sequenced T cells were regarded as lower bounds and as underestimates. The CMV infection status of donors was not known, potentially confounding age-related changes in expanded clonotypes. Compared with the aged group, more naive CD4+ T cells, fewer expanded clones and increased TCR diversity were shown by the long-lived group, suggesting age selection. The percentage of naive T cells measured by flow cytometry correlated strongly with observed TCR beta diversity.

Taken from cysteine to phenylalanine, the CDR3 has 18 residues. The read is trimmed to its CDR3 DNA, 54 bases read in frame from base 1. Germline trimming amounts to 1 base on V and 1 base on J, with 10 as the count of junction bases outside the gene matches. The germline V gene (reference sequence) provides CDR1 LGHDT and CDR2 YNNKEL. The receptor library was made with 5' RACE. TCRdb lists the instrument as Illumina HiSeq 2500. The second PCR ran for about 6 to 12 cycles and used a J-beta primer mix along with a sample-barcoded 5' primer. Each TCR beta cDNA molecule received a unique molecular identifier from a template-switch 5' adaptor carrying 12 random nucleotides. Each sample yielded at least 2.5 million CDR3-containing paired-end reads. All of the RNA was converted into first-strand cDNA using the Mint cDNA synthesis kit, with a TRBC-specific oligonucleotide serving as the primer. Following uracil-DNA glycosylase treatment, a first 18-cycle PCR with universal primers M1SS and BC2_uni_R was performed on all cDNA. The authors processed their data as follows. Normalization of each sample was performed by random selection of 1 million high-quality reads, each carrying a distinct molecular identifier. Reads with shared molecular identifiers were discarded instead of being binned into consensus sequences. MiTCR, set to a Q25 quality threshold and the strictest error-elimination algorithm, was used for CDR3 identification, clonotype clustering and error correction. A nonparametric unseen species model using Euler transformation provided a lower-bound estimate of total TCR beta diversity. The public reads were run again by TCRdb, first through fastp at Q25 and then through MiXCR, and only productive beta chains were kept. All rows with the same CDR3 protein become a single entry with the most common DNA and genes. These V and J calls are TCRdb output, not the study's own analysis. Recorded for this sample are about 930,000 distinct CDR3 sequences; about 27% of them occurred a single time. The top ten clones comprise roughly 10% of the sample.

The table lists this clonotype with a few counts. Its target antigen remains unknown. No base quality information exists; no much larger clone differs at one position. Donors were around 37 systemically healthy Caucasian individuals from Russia aged roughly 6 to 90 years. Each donor gave 9.5 to 10 milliliters of peripheral blood, drawn into EDTA-treated Vacutainer tubes. PBMCs were isolated by Ficoll-Paque density-gradient centrifugation, with at least 6 million obtained per sample. Trizol reagent was used to extract total RNA from the PBMCs, yielding at least 5 micrograms per sample. For every donor, flow cytometry on a PBMC aliquot measured the percentage of naive CD45RAhigh/CD27high T cells. The sample was also linked to a second study, of T cells of mothers and their children. Looking at the second paper: Nine systemically healthy Caucasian individuals, comprising three mothers and their six children, were included as donors. cDNA synthesis used all of the extracted RNA, with approximately 1.6 ug of RNA in each 15 ul reaction. In the second PCR, the M1S primer added sample barcodes and 2-4 random nucleotides. Over 9.5 million TCR beta CDR3 reads were obtained for each mother, and around 2.7 million reads were obtained for each child. Thymic selection similarly shapes TCR recombination output in related and unrelated pairs, with minor effect from inherited differences. Normalized repertoire overlap in related mother-child pairs was always slightly higher than in unrelated mother-child pairs, but the difference was never significant. No persistent microchimeric T cell clones were found, with a detection sensitivity of roughly 100 clones per million clonotypes. To look for features that set related mother-child pairs apart from unrelated individuals, the researchers ran deep NGS to compare the TCR beta repertoires of mothers and children. The mean age was about 37 +/- 4 years for the mothers and around 10 +/- 4 years for the children. After adapter ligation was performed with NEBNext reagents, the libraries were sequenced on an Illumina HiSeq 2000 with 100+100 nt paired-end reads. Mother and child libraries were prepared a month apart and sequenced in separate runs to prevent cross-contamination. Each donor had between roughly 450,000 and 2,100,000 distinct TCR beta clonotypes identified. Naive TCR beta clonotypes were estimated from low-frequency clonotypes matched to each donor's FACS-determined naive share, without sorting.

The sequence was obtained from a woman between 40 and 50 years old in good health. The sequenced sample was blood. The rearrangement combines TRBV3-1 with TRBJ2-5, with TRBD1 identical over 9 junction bases. In nucleotide form, the sequence is TGTGCCAGCAGCCAAGGACAGGGGGTTCCCCCCCCCCAAGAGACCCAGTACTTC. The translation is CASSQGQGVPPPQETQYF.